Listed here are 9 T cell receptor beta chains from one sample, sequenced in a study of cytomegalovirus exposure and HLA in healthy donors (dated by TCRdb to 2015 to 2018). Library generation was performed with the immunoSEQ multiplex PCR assay. For the multiplex PCR, a mixture combining 60 forward primers for TCR Vbeta segments and 13 reverse primers for TCR Jbeta segments was used. As stored in TCRdb, this immuneACCESS dataset retains in-frame rearrangements with V and J assigned. A fraction of the clones does not appear; measured against another copy, unresolved V genes explain less than half of the discrepancy, and the remainder lacks a known reason. Counted in this sample were roughly 90,000 clones; approximately 85% of them appeared once. Clones ranked in the top ten supply 3.4% of the sample. Sequencing used PBMCs. The receptors come from a man aged 25-40 years in good health and CMV-seropositive.

The chain uses TRBV9 and TRBJ2-1, with 12 bases matching TRBD2. Germline assignment: CDR1 SGDLS and CDR2 YYNGEE. J gave up 7 bases and V 7 bases, and 9 bases lay outside the gene matches. The CDR3 sequence is 15 residues long. The CDR3 sequence is CASSTLAGGPNEQFF. The DNA of the CDR3 is TGTGCCAGCTCAACTCTAGCGGGAGGGCCAAATGAGCAGTTCTTC.

This chain connects TRBV18 to TRBJ1-4; a possible D gene is TRBD1 (6 bases). V was pared by 4 bases and J by 8 bases, with 14 bases between. The CDR3 totals 14 residues. Germline loops: CDR1 KGHSH, CDR2 LQKENI. CDR3 in DNA: TGTGCCAGCTCACGTCAGGGGTTACGGGAAAAACTGTTTTTT. Protein product: CASSRQGLREKLFF.

This chain connects TRBV5-1 to TRBJ2-7; TRBD1 matches at 7 bases. The CDR3 runs to 17 residues. Germline V gene lookup returns CDR1 SGHRS and CDR2 YFSETQ. The V segment lost 3 bases and the J segment 2 bases; nucleotides outside the gene matches: 14. CDR3 in amino acids: CASSWKPTGTDAYEQYF. The CDR3 coding sequence is TGCGCCAGCAGCTGGAAGCCAACCGGGACAGACGCCTACGAGCAGTACTTC.

The gene calls are TRBV11-3 and TRBJ2-1, with 14 bases aligning to TRBD2. This CDR3 is built from 19 residues. Germline lookup yields CDR1 SGHNT and CDR2 YENEEA. V was pared by 1 base and J by 7 bases, with 12 bases of the junction left unmatched. The CDR3 spells CASSLGLPGTSGSENEQFF. Written as DNA, the CDR3 is TGTGCCAGCAGCTTAGGGCTGCCCGGGACTAGCGGGAGTGAGAATGAGCAGTTCTTC.

CDR3 coding DNA: TGTGCCAGCAGTTTCAGCCCAGGGGCAATCACAGATACGCAGTATTTT. Its protein is CASSFSPGAITDTQYF. The V and J genes are TRBV28 and TRBJ2-3; D is possibly TRBD1 (6 bases). The CDR3 length is 16 residues. CDR1 is MDHEN and CDR2 is SYDVKM in the germline V gene. V was clipped by 3 bases and J by 2 bases, with 15 bases between them.

The chain joins TRBV7-6 to TRBJ2-1; 10 bases map to TRBD2. V lost 5 bases, J lost 4 bases, and 5 bases stayed unmatched. Germline-derived CDR1 and CDR2 are SGHVS and FNYEAQ. The CDR3 has 15 residues. The chain's CDR3 is CASSGGLAAYNEQFF. The CDR3 nucleotides read TGTGCCAGCAGCGGCGGACTAGCGGCTTACAATGAGCAGTTCTTC.

This chain connects TRBV5-1 to TRBJ2-7; D gene uncertain. V shed 2 bases and J shed 4 bases, with 7 bases lying between them. This CDR3 is 12 amino acids long. Germline CDR1 is SGHRS and CDR2 is YFSETQ. The CDR3 DNA is TGCGCCAGCAGCTTAAACCAGTACGAGCAGTACTTC. This encodes CASSLNQYEQYF.

The chain has TRBV6-1 and TRBJ1-5, with D unresolved. The germline V gene encodes CDR1 MNHNS and CDR2 SASEGT. CDR3 length: 13 amino acids. V lost 4 bases and J 3 bases, leaving 7 bases between the germline ends. In DNA form, the CDR3 reads TGTGCCAGCAGTGCGGGTCACAATCAGCCCCAGCATTTT. It specifies CASSAGHNQPQHF.

The gene calls are TRBV18 and TRBJ2-1; TRBD2 might be the D (6 bases). Germline CDR1 KGHSH, CDR2 LQKENI. V lost 3 bases, J lost 4 bases, and 16 bases lay in between. The CDR3 covers 16 residues. The CDR3 region has the DNA TGTGCCAGCTCACCGGGACTCACTACGCGGTACAATGAGCAGTTCTTC. Translated: CASSPGLTTRYNEQFF.